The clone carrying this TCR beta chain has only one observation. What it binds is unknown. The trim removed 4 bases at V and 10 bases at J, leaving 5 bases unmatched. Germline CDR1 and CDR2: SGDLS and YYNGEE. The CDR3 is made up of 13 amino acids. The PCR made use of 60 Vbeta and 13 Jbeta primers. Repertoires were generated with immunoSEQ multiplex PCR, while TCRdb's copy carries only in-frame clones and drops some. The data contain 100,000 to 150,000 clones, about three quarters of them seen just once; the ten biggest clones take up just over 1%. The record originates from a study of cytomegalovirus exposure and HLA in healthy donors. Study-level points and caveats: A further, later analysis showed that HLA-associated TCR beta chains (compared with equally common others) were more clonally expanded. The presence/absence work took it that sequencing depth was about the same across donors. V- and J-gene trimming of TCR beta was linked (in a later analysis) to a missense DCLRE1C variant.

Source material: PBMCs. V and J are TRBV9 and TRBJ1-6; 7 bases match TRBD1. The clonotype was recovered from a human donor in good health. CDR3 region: CASSRDSGSPLHF. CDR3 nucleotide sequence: TGTGCCAGCAGCCGGGACAGTGGGTCACCCCTCCACTTT.